The subject of this entry is one T cell receptor beta chain. This record comes from a study of OX40 agonist ivuxolimab in advanced cancers. Profiling relied on immunoSEQ multiplex PCR, and the TCRdb table lists in-frame clones only, not all of them. The profile shows about 83,000 clones, roughly nine tenths of them singletons. Germline lookup yields CDR1 MDHEN and CDR2 SYDVKM. The CDR3 totals 14 residues. V lost 7 bases, J lost 3 bases, and 16 bases lay in between. The origin of this receptor is an adult with an advanced solid tumor such as melanoma, head and neck, liver or kidney cancer. This specimen consisted of CD4+ or CD8+ T cells sorted from blood, obtained in a trial of the OX40 agonist ivuxolimab. This chain connects TRBV28 to TRBJ2-7; possibly TRBD1 for D (5 bases). In DNA form, the CDR3 reads TGTGCCAGCACCCTGACAGAAAGAGGCTACGAGCAGTACTTC. Protein sequence: CASTLTERGYEQYF.